One and the same sample provided the 14 T cell receptor beta chains below, sequenced in a study of response to subunit inactivated influenza vaccine. TCRdb re-derived calls from the RT-PCR reads in MiXCR, one entry per CDR3 protein. The sample shows fewer than 700,000 distinct CDR3 sequences, about an eighth of them seen only once. This specimen consisted of PBMCs from blood, obtained roughly 6 weeks after vaccination. The receptor set was obtained from a middle-aged man who received an inactivated influenza vaccine.

This clonotype was observed many times. The gene calls are TRBV4-3 and TRBJ2-7; TRBD1 agrees at 9 bases. This CDR3 is built from 14 residues. V lost 6 bases and J lost 5; bases outside the gene matches: 8. Germline V gene lookup returns CDR1 LGHNA and CDR2 YSLEER. The CDR3 loop reads CASSHRGPGDEQYF. Here the CDR3 DNA reads TGCGCCAGCAGTCACAGGGGGCCGGGGGACGAGCAGTACTTC.

This clonotype was counted a few times. This chain connects TRBV12-3 or TRBV12-4 to TRBJ1-3; no clear D gene. The V gene lost 2 bases and the J gene lost 0 bases, with 5 bases spanning the gap. This CDR3 is built from 14 residues. The CDR3 DNA follows: TGTGCCAGCAGTTTAACGGTCTCTGGAAACACCATATATTTT. Translated, it gives CASSLTVSGNTIYF.

The chain joins TRBV20-1 to TRBJ2-1; 7 bases are shared with TRBD1. Trimming at V came to 1 base and at J to 16 bases, leaving 10 bases not matched to a gene. The germline gives CDR1 DFQATT, CDR2 SNEGSKA (reference sequence). The CDR3 runs to 12 residues. The CDR3 reads CSARVPRGPLFF. The CDR3, as DNA: TGCAGTGCTAGAGTCCCTAGGGGGCCCCTATTCTTC.

A few counts support this clonotype. This chain uses TRBV12-3 or TRBV12-4 with TRBJ2-1; 9 bases fit TRBD1. CDR3 length: 16 residues. The trim removed 2 bases at V and 8 bases at J, leaving 10 bases unmatched. CDR3: CASSLRGQGAMYEQFF. The CDR3 region has the DNA TGTGCCAGCAGTTTACGGGGACAGGGTGCAATGTATGAGCAGTTCTTC.

This chain connects TRBV12-3 or TRBV12-4 to TRBJ2-7; possible D gene TRBD2, 5 bases. This CDR3 spans 16 amino acids. V lost 4 bases, J lost 2 bases, and 18 bases lay in between. CDR3 coding DNA: TGTGCCAGCAGTTCAGACGGGGTATTCCGTACCTACGAGCAGTACTTC. As protein: CASSSDGVFRTYEQYF.

The J gene is TRBJ2-3, the V gene TRBV5-1; TRBD1 matches 8 bases. CDR1 is SGHRS, CDR2 YFSETQ, per germline. The length of the CDR3 is 14 residues. V shed 5 bases, J shed 4 bases, and the junction held 6 bases outside the gene matches. The CDR3 bases are TGCGCCAGCAGAAACGGACAGGGTCCAGATACGCAGTATTTT. It encodes CASRNGQGPDTQYF.

This chain joins TRBV5-6 and TRBJ2-1, with 11 nucleotides matching TRBD2. The CDR3 runs to 15 residues. Germline assignment: CDR1 SGHDT and CDR2 YYEEEE. J was trimmed by 5 bases and V by 2 bases; bases with no gene match: 3. CDR3 loop: CASSLWGLADNEQFF. The CDR3 nucleotides are TGTGCCAGCAGCTTATGGGGACTAGCGGACAATGAGCAGTTCTTC.

The chain is built from TRBV5-1 and TRBJ1-3, with TRBD1 matching over 9 bases. This CDR3 comprises 17 residues. Germline V lookup: CDR1 SGHRS, CDR2 YFSETQ. The J segment lost 3 bases and the V segment lost 3 bases, leaving 10 bases of the junction unmatched. The CDR3 region is CASSSSSTGGRGNTIYF. Here the CDR3 DNA reads TGCGCCAGCAGCTCTTCCTCCACAGGGGGCCGTGGAAACACCATATATTTT.

The V gene is TRBV7-2, the J gene TRBJ2-2, with 8 bases identical to TRBD2. Germline V gene data show CDR1 as SGHTA and CDR2 as FQGNSA. Losses at the gene ends were 6 bases for V and 4 bases for J; bases not matched to a gene: 13. There are 17 residues in the CDR3. The CDR3 protein is CASSRVSGTRATGELFF. The CDR3 nucleotides read TGTGCCAGCAGTAGAGTCTCCGGGACTAGGGCCACCGGGGAGCTGTTTTTT.

This clonotype was counted many times. J is TRBJ2-7 and V is TRBV5-1; D is perhaps TRBD1 or TRBD2 (6 bases each). Germline values: CDR1 SGHRS, CDR2 YFSETQ. There are 15 residues in the CDR3. The V end was cut by 0 bases, the J end by 4 bases, with 14 bases between. CDR3 DNA sequence: TGCGCCAGCAGCTTGGAGGGGGGCCCTCGGTACGAGCAGTACTTC. Residues: CASSLEGGPRYEQYF.

Note on this clonotype: One end of the junction varies from germline; a read error may be responsible. CDR3 loop: CASSQGLASNTGELFF. CDR3 sequence (DNA): TGCGCCAGCAGTCAAGGACTAGCGTCGAACACCGGGGAGCTGTTTTTT. The V gene is TRBV4-3, the J gene TRBJ2-2; 9 nucleotides match TRBD2. The CDR3 has 16 amino acids. Germline V gene data show CDR1 as LGHNA and CDR2 as YSLEER.

This clonotype was counted only a few times. The rearrangement links TRBV7-2 to TRBJ2-7; D is unclear. The CDR3 extends over 13 amino acids. Germline loops: CDR1 SGHTA, CDR2 FQGNSA. Trimming left V 1 base short and J 7 bases short, with 11 bases between. In DNA, the CDR3 is TGTGCCAGCAGCTTAGTACCAGGTGGAGAGCAGTACTTC. Translation: CASSLVPGGEQYF.

J is TRBJ2-1 and V is TRBV4-1, with D tentatively TRBD2 (6 bases). CDR1 is MGHRA, CDR2 YSYEKL, per germline. The CDR3 covers 15 residues. V shed 0 bases and J shed 7 bases, with 13 bases lying between them. CDR3 DNA: TGCGCCAGCAGCCAAGATGGCCGGGACTGGAATGAGCAGTTCTTC. This gives the protein CASSQDGRDWNEQFF.

The CDR3 loop is CASSYIAGGPGDTQYF. CDR3 bases: TGTGCCAGCAGTTACATAGCGGGAGGGCCAGGGGATACGCAGTATTTT. V and J are TRBV6-2 or TRBV6-3 and TRBJ2-3; 11 bases line up with TRBD2. The germline gives CDR1 MNHEY, CDR2 SVGEGT. V lost 2 bases and J lost 6; bases outside the gene matches: 7. This CDR3 has 16 amino acids.